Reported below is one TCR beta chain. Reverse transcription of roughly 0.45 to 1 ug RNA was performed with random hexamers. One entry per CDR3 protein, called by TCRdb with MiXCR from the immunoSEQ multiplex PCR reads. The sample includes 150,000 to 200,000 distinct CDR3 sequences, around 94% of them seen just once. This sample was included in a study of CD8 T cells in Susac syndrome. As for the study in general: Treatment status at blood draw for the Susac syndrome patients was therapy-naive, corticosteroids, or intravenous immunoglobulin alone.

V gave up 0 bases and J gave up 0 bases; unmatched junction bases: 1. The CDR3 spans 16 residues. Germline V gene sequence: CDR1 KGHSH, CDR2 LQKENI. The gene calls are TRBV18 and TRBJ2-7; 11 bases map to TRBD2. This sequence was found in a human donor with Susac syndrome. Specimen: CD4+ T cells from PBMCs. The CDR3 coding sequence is TGTGCCAGCTCACCACCGGGACTAGCGGCCTCCTACGAGCAGTACTTC. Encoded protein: CASSPPGLAASYEQYF. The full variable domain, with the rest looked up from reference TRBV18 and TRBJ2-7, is NAGVMQNPRHLVRRRGQEARLRCSPMKGHSHVYWYRQLPEEGLKFMVYLQKENIIDESGMPKERFSAEFPKEGPSILRIQQVVRGDSAAYFCASSPPGLAASYEQYFGPGTRLTVT.